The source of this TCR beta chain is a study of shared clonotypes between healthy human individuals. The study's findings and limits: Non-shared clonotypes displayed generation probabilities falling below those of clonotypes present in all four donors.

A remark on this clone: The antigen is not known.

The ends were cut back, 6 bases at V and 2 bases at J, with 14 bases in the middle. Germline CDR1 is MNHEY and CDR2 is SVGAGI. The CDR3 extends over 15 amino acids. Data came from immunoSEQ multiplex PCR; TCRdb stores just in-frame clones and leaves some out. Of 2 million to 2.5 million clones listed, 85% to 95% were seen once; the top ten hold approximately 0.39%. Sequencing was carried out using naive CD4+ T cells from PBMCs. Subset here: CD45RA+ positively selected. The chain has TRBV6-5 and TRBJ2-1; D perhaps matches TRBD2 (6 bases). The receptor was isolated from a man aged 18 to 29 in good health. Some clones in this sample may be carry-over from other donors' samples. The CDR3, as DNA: TGTGCCAGCAGAGACCTAGCGAGAACCTACAATGAGCAGTTCTTC. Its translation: CASRDLARTYNEQFF.